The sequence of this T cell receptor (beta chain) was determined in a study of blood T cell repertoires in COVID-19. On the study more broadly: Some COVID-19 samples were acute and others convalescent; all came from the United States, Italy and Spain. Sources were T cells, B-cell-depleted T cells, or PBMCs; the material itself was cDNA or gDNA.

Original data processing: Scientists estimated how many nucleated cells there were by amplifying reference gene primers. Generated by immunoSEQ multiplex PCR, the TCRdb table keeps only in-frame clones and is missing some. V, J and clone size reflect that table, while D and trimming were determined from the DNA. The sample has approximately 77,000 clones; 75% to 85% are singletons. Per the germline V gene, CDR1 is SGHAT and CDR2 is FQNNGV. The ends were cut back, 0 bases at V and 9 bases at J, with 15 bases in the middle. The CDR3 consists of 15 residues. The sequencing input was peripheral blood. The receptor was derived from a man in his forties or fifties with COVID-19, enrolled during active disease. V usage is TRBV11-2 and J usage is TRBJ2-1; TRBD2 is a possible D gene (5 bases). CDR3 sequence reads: CASSLDRAGSGEQFF. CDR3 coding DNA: TGTGCCAGCAGCTTAGATCGGGCGGGCTCGGGTGAGCAGTTCTTC. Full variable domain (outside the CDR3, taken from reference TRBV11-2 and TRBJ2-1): EAGVAQSPRYKIIEKRQSVAFWCNPISGHATLYWYQQILGQGPKLLIQFQNNGVVDDSQLPKDRFSAERLKGVDSTLKIQPAKLEDSAVYLCASSLDRAGSGEQFFGPGTRLTVL.